Following are 18 T cell receptor beta chains from one sample sequenced in a study of control samples from healthy donors and cancer patients. TCRdb keeps only in-frame clones here, not all; method: immunoSEQ multiplex PCR. The sample lists 110,000 to 150,000 clones, under 90% occurring once. Material: blood. These receptors were obtained from a man between 25 and 39 years old in good health.

The V call is TRBV10-3, the J call TRBJ1-1; 9 bases match TRBD1. Germline loops: CDR1 ENHRY, CDR2 SYGVKD. The length of the CDR3 is 14 residues. J lost 1 base, V lost 6 bases, and 3 bases had no gene match. The CDR3: CAIRPGQGNTEAFF. The CDR3 DNA reads as TGTGCCATCAGACCGGGACAGGGGAACACTGAAGCTTTCTTT.

The chain has TRBV21-1 and TRBJ1-2; the DNA was not used to check the table's D call, TRBD1. TRBV21-1 is recorded as a pseudogene. The CDR3 is made up of 15 amino acids. The CDR3 spells CASNSDRGRLYGYTF. Written as DNA, the CDR3 is TGTGCCAGCAACAGTGACAGGGGAAGGCTCTATGGCTACACCTTC.

The chain links TRBV27 to TRBJ2-7; 8 nucleotides agree with TRBD2. The ends lost 4 bases at V and 2 bases at J; junction bases unmatched: 7. This CDR3 has 15 amino acids. Germline CDR1 is MNHEY and CDR2 is SMNVEV (reference sequence). CDR3 in amino acids: CASSWALAGTYEQYF. CDR3 DNA: TGTGCCAGCAGTTGGGCTTTAGCGGGGACCTACGAGCAGTACTTC.

This sequence joins TRBV9 and TRBJ2-7; 9 nucleotides match TRBD1. CDR1 is SGDLS and CDR2 is YYNGEE in the germline V gene. CDR3 length: 14 residues. The junction had 7 bases not matched to a gene; V was cut back by 9 bases and J by 0 bases. CDR3 protein: CANKQGAPSYEQYF. CDR3 sequence (DNA): TGTGCCAACAAACAGGGGGCGCCCTCCTACGAGCAGTACTTC.

This chain connects TRBV9 to TRBJ1-4; TRBD1 aligns across 7 bases. Losses at the gene ends were 6 bases for V and 3 bases for J; bases not matched to a gene: 8. CDR1 and CDR2 (germline): SGDLS, YYNGEE. The CDR3 is made up of 15 amino acids. CDR3 sequence (DNA): TGTGCCAGCACCCGAGGGACAGAGTCTAATGAAAAACTGTTTTTT. As protein: CASTRGTESNEKLFF.

The chain couples TRBV18 to TRBJ2-5; D is unclear. V gave up 5 bases and J gave up 3 bases, with 10 bases separating them. Per the germline V gene, CDR1 is KGHSH and CDR2 is LQKENI. This CDR3 is built from 13 residues. CDR3 in amino acids: CASSTTEEETQYF. DNA for the CDR3: TGTGCCAGCTCAACCACTGAGGAAGAGACCCAGTACTTC.

The V and J genes are TRBV6-5 and TRBJ1-5; D gene unclear. V shed 6 bases and J shed 0 bases, with 6 bases lying between them. The germline CDR1 and CDR2 sequences are MNHEY and SVGAGI. The CDR3 sequence is 13 residues long. CDR3 DNA: TGTGCCAGCAGACAAAATAGCAATCAGCCCCAGCATTTT. Translated: CASRQNSNQPQHF.

The V gene is TRBV7-2, the J gene TRBJ2-1; a possible D gene is TRBD1 (6 bases). The V gene lost 0 bases and the J gene lost 0 bases, with 9 bases spanning the gap. Germline V gene sequence: CDR1 SGHTA, CDR2 FQGNSA. The CDR3 covers 16 residues. CDR3 DNA: TGTGCCAGCAGCTTAGCGGGGACATTCTCCTACAATGAGCAGTTCTTC. It encodes CASSLAGTFSYNEQFF. The full variable domain, completed using reference TRBV7-2 and TRBJ2-1, is GAGVSQSPSNKVTEKGKDVELRCDPISGHTALYWYRQSLGQGLEFLIYFQGNSAPDKSGLPSDRFSAERTGGSVSTLTIQRTQQEDSAVYLCASSLAGTFSYNEQFFGPGTRLTVL.

V is TRBV5-1 and J is TRBJ1-5; D may be TRBD1 (6 bases). This CDR3 is 13 amino acids long. Germline lookup yields CDR1 SGHRS and CDR2 YFSETQ. Trimming left V 2 bases short and J 7 bases short, with 10 bases between. CDR3 region: CASSFGQGQPQHF. CDR3 DNA sequence: TGCGCCAGCAGCTTCGGGCAGGGGCAGCCCCAGCATTTT.

There are a few counts of this clone. Written as DNA, the CDR3 is TGTGCCAGCAGTGAAGGTGCTAGCGGGGAGAATAGAAATGAGCAGTTCTTC. Amino acid sequence: CASSEGASGENRNEQFF. The gene calls are TRBV25-1 and TRBJ2-1; 9 bases line up with TRBD2. This CDR3 comprises 17 residues. Germline lookup yields CDR1 MGHDK and CDR2 SYGVNS. V was pared by 2 bases and J by 7 bases, with 12 bases of the junction left unmatched.

This chain joins TRBV4-3 and TRBJ2-7; D remains unclear. CDR1 LGHNA and CDR2 YSLEER come from the germline V gene. This CDR3 spans 14 amino acids. V lost 0 bases to trimming and J lost 0 bases, with 6 bases between them. Here the CDR3 DNA reads TGCGCCAGCAGCCAAGAAATGAGCTCCTACGAGCAGTACTTC. Its protein product is CASSQEMSSYEQYF.

The chain is built from TRBV30 and TRBJ2-7; 10 nucleotides agree with TRBD1. Germline assignment: CDR1 GTSNPN and CDR2 SVGIG (reference sequence). V was clipped by 2 bases and J by 5 bases; unmatched bases: 6. The CDR3 consists of 14 residues. The CDR3 loop reads CAWSSGTGVDEQYF. In nucleotides, the CDR3 is TGTGCCTGGAGTTCCGGGACAGGGGTCGACGAGCAGTACTTC.

In this sample, this clone turned up once. The chain has TRBV3-1 (or the pseudogene TRBV3-2) and TRBJ2-6; weak D call: TRBD2 (5 bases). From germline, CDR1 is LGHDT and CDR2 YNNKEL (reference sequence). The CDR3 loop spans 20 amino acids. Deletions cut 1 base from V and 0 bases from J, with 19 bases between. CDR3 bases: TGTGCCAGCAGCCAAGCCCACCTCCGAGAGGGAAGCTCTGGGGCCAACGTCCTGACTTTC. As protein: CASSQAHLREGSSGANVLTF.

This chain connects TRBV3-1 (or the pseudogene TRBV3-2) to TRBJ1-2, with 8 bases that match TRBD1. Germline V gene lookup returns CDR1 LGHDT and CDR2 YNNKEL (reference sequence). Trimming took 3 bases from V and 8 from J; bases not matched to a gene: 2. CDR3 length equals 12 residues. CDR3 region: CASSHRGQGYTF. As DNA, the CDR3 is TGTGCCAGCAGCCACAGGGGGCAGGGCTACACCTTC.

This clone was recorded only once. The chain combines TRBV27 with TRBJ1-5; 8 bases match TRBD1. CDR1 and CDR2 from the germline V gene are MNHEY and SMNVEV (reference sequence). V lost 0 bases to trimming and J lost 9 bases; unmatched junction nucleotides: 1. CDR3 length: 13 residues. CDR3 residues: CASSLSDRAPQHF. DNA of the CDR3: TGTGCCAGCAGTTTATCGGACAGGGCGCCCCAGCATTTT.

The rearrangement links TRBV24-1 to TRBJ2-5, with TRBD2 as a possible D gene (5 bases). Germline CDR1 KGHDR, CDR2 SFDVKD. This CDR3 comprises 13 residues. The germline V and J ends were trimmed by 5 bases and 2 bases, with 8 bases remaining between them. CDR3 nucleotides: TGTGCCACCAGTGGGAGGACTCAAGAGACCCAGTACTTC. It specifies CATSGRTQETQYF.

The chain recombines TRBV10-3 with TRBJ2-3; tentatively, D is TRBD1 or TRBD2 (6 bases each). Trimming left V 1 base short and J 1 base short, with 18 bases between. The CDR3 loop spans 18 amino acids. Germline CDR1 is ENHRY and CDR2 is SYGVKD. In DNA form, the CDR3 reads TGTGCCATCAGTGAGTGGCAGCGGGCGTCAGGGGGCACAGATACGCAGTATTTT. This codes for CAISEWQRASGGTDTQYF.

The J gene is TRBJ2-3, the V gene TRBV10-3; 9 nucleotides line up with TRBD1. Germline CDR1 reads ENHRY; CDR2 reads SYGVKD. The CDR3 contains 17 residues. Unmatched junction bases numbered 13, after V lost 6 bases and J lost 3 bases. The CDR3: CAISPRGPGQGTDTQYF. DNA for the CDR3: TGTGCCATCAGCCCGAGAGGGCCGGGACAGGGTACAGATACGCAGTATTTT.